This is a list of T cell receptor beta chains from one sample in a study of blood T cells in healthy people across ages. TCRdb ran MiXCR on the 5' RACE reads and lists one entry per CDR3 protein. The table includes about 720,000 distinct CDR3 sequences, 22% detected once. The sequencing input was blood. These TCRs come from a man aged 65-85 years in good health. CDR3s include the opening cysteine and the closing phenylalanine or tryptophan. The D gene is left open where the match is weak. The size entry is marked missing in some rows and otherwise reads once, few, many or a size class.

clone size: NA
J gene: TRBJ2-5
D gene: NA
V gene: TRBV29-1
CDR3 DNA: TGCATCGTTGGTGGAGGACGAAAAGAGACCCAGTACTTC
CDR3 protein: CIVGGGRKETQYF

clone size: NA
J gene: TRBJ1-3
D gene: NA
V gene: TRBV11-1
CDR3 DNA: TGTGCCAGCAGGGCAGCCTCTGGAAACACCATATATTTT
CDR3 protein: CASRAASGNTIYF

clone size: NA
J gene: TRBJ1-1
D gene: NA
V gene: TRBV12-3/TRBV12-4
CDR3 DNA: TGTGCCAGCAGTTTTGGTACGATTGAAGCTTTCTTT
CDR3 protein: CASSFGTIEAFF

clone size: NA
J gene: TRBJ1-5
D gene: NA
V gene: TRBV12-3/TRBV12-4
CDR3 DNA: TGTGCCAGCAGTCCGAGGGGGAAGCCCCAGCATTTT
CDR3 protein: CASSPRGKPQHF

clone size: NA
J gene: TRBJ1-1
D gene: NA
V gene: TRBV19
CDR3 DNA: TGTGCCACCAAACACCCCTTGCTTGGCACTGAAGCTTTCTTT
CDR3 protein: CATKHPLLGTEAFF

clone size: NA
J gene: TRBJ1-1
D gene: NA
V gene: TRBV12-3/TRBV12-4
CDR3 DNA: TGTGCCAGCAGTTTAAAGGACGTATACACTGAAGCTTTCTTT
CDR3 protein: CASSLKDVYTEAFF

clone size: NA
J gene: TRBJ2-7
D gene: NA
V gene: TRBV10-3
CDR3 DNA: TGTGCTAGTTCCTCGGGACATAGCTCCTACGAGCAGTGCTTC
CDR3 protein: CASSSGHSSYEQCF

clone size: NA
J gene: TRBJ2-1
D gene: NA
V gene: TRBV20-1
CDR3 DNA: TGCAGTGCCCGGGGCGGAGGGCGGAACGAGCAGTTCTTC
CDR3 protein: CSARGGGRNEQFF

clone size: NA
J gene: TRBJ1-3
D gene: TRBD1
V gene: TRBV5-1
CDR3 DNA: TGCGCCAGCAGCTTGGAGGGGGCGCCGAGATCTGGAAACACCATATATTTT
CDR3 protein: CASSLEGAPRSGNTIYF

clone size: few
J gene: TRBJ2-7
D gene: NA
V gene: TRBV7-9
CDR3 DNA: TGTGCCAGCAGCACCCAGGGTATCTCCTACGAGCAGTACTTC
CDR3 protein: CASSTQGISYEQYF

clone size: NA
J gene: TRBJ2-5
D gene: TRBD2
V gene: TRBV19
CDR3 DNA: TGTGCCAGCCGACCGACTAGCGGTCGAGGGCAAGAGACCCAGTACTTC
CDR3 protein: CASRPTSGRGQETQYF

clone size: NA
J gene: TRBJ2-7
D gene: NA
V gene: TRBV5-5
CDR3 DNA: TGTGCCAGCAGCACCACCAGACAGGACTACGAGCAGTACTTC
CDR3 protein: CASSTTRQDYEQYF

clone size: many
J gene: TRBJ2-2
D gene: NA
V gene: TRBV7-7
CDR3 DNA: TGTGCCAGCAGCGAAGGACTGAACACCGGGGAGCTGTTTTTT
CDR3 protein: CASSEGLNTGELFF

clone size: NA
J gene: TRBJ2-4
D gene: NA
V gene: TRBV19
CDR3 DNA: TGTGCCAGTAGTATAGATCTGAGGAACATTCAGTACTTC
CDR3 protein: CASSIDLRNIQYF

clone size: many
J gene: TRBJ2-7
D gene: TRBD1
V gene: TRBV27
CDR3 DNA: TGTGCCAGCAGCCCGACAGGGTTAATCGAGCAGTACTTC
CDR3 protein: CASSPTGLIEQYF

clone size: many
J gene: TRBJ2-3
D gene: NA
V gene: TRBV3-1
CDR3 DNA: TGTGCCAGCAGCCAAGATATGGGATCCGATACGCAGTATTTT
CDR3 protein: CASSQDMGSDTQYF

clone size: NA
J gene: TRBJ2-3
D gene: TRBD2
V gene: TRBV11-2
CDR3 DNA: TGTGCCAGCAGCTTAGGACAGACGGGACTAGCGGGGGGGCTTCTAAGCACAGATACGCAGTATTTT
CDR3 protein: CASSLGQTGLAGGLLSTDTQYF

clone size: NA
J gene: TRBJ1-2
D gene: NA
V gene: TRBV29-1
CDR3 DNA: TGCAGCACACGTCCACTGGATTACTATGGCTACACCTTC
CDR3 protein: CSTRPLDYYGYTF

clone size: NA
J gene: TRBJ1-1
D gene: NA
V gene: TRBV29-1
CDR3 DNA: TGCAGCGTTGAGTCCATTATTGGCACTGAAGCTTTCTTT
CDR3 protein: CSVESIIGTEAFF

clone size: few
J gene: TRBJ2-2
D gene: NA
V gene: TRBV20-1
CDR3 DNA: TGCAGTGCTAGAGATGACGGCTCTATGTACACCGGGGAGCTGTTTTTT
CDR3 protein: CSARDDGSMYTGELFF

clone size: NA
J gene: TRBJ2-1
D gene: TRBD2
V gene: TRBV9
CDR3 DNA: TGTGCCAGCAGCTCTAGCGGAAACTCCTACAATGAGCAGTTCTTC
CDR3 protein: CASSSSGNSYNEQFF

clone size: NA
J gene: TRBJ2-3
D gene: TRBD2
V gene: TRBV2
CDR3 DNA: TGTGCCGGCTCTGGACTAGCGGGAGATACGCAGTATTTT
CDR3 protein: CAGSGLAGDTQYF

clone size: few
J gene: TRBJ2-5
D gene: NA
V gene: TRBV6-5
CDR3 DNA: TGTGCCAGTCACAGGGACTACCAAGAGACCCAGTACTTC
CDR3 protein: CASHRDYQETQYF

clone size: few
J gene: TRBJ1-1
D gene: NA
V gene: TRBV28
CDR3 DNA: TGTGCCAGCAGTTCCCCGGGGGTTCGGGAAGCTTTCTTT
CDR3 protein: CASSSPGVREAFF

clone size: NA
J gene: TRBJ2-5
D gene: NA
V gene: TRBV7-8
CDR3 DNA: TGTGCCAGCAGCCCCCAGTTGGAGCCCTCAAGTGGCCAGTACTTC
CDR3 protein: CASSPQLEPSSGQYF

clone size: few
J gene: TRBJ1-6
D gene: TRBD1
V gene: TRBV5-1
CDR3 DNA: TGCGCCAGCACTAAAGACAGGGGTAATTCACCCCTCCACTTT
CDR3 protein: CASTKDRGNSPLHF

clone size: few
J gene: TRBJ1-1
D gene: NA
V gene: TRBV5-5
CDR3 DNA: TGTGCCAGCAGCGGGAGGATGAACACTGAAGCTTTCTTT
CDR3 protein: CASSGRMNTEAFF

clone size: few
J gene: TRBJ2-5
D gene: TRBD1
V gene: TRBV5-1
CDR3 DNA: TGCGCCAGCAGCACCGGACAGGGGCCCCGTGGGTTCTTC
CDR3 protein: CASSTGQGPRGFF

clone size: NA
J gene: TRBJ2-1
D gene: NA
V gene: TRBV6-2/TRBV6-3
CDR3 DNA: TGCGCCAGCCAAAGGGGGTGGGACTACAATGAGCAGTTCTTC
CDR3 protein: CASQRGWDYNEQFF

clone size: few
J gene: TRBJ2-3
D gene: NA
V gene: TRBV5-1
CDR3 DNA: TGCGCCAGCAGCTTGTTTTCTGTGAGGGGAGGCACAGATACGCAGTATTTT
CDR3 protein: CASSLFSVRGGTDTQYF

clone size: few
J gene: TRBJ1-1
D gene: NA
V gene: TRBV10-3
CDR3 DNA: TGTGCCACCGCGGTGAGGGGCTTCACTGAAGCTTTCTTT
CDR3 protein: CATAVRGFTEAFF

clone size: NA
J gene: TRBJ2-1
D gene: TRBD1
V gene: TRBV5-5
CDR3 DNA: TGTGCCAGCAGCTTCCCAGGGGGTGAGGAGCAGTTCTTC
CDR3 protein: CASSFPGGEEQFF

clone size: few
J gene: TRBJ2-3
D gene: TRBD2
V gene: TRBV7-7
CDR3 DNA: TGTGCCAGCAGCGATAGCGGGAGCTCAGATACGCAGTATTTT
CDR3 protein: CASSDSGSSDTQYF

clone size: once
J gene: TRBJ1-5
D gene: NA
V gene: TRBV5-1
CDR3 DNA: TGCGCCAGCAGCCACAGGTGTTTT
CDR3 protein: CASSHRCF

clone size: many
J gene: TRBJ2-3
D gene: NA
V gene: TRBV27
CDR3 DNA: TGTGCCAGCAGTTTCTCAGGCGCAGATACGCAGTATTTT
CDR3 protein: CASSFSGADTQYF

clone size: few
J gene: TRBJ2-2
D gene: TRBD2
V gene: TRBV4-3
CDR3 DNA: TGCGCCAGCAGCCGTGCTAGCGGGGGCACCGGGGAGCTGTTTTTT
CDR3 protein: CASSRASGGTGELFF

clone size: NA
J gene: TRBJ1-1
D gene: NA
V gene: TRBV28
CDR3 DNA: TGTGCCAGTTTGAGGGTTGGGATCACTGAAGCTTTCTTT
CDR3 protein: CASLRVGITEAFF

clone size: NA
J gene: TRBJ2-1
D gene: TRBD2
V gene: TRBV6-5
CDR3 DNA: TGTGCCAGCAGTTACTCCTCGGGGGGTCATGAGCAGTTCTTC
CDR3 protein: CASSYSSGGHEQFF

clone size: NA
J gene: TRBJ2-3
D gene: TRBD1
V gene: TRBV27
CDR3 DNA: TGTGCCAGTTACAGATCTGGGACAGTTAGCACAGATACGCAGTATTTT
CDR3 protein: CASYRSGTVSTDTQYF

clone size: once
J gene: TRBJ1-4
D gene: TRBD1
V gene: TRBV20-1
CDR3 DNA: TGCAGTGCAAATGCCCCACCGGGACAGGGTAATATTGCTATCTCAACTAATGAAAAACTGTTTTTT
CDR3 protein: CSANAPPGQGNIAISTNEKLFF

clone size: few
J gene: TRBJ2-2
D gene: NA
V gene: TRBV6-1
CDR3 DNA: TGTGCCAGCAGTACACAGCCGTGGGATAACACCGGGGAGCTGTTTTTT
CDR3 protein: CASSTQPWDNTGELFF

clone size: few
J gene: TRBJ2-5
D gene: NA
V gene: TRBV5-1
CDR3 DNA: TGCGCCAGCAGCATAGGCGACCAAGAGACCCAGTACTTC
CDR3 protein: CASSIGDQETQYF

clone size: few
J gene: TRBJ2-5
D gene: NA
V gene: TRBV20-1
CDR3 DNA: TGCAGTGCTACCCCCGGGAGACTTCAAGAGACCCAGTACTTC
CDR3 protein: CSATPGRLQETQYF

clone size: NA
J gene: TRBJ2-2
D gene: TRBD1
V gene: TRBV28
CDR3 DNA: TGTGCCAGCAGTAGGTGGGGGACAGGGGGCTCGAGCACCGGGGAGCTGTTTTTT
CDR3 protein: CASSRWGTGGSSTGELFF

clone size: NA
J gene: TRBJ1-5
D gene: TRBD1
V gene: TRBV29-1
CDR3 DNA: TGCAGCGTTGTACTGGGGACAGGGATCTATAGCAATCAGCCCCAGCATTTT
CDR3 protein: CSVVLGTGIYSNQPQHF

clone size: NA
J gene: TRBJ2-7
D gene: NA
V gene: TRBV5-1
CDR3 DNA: TGCGCCAGCAGCGCTCGACAGGAACTCTACGAGCAGTACTTC
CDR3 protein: CASSARQELYEQYF